These 17 T cell receptor beta chains share one sample of origin, sequenced in a study of OX40 agonist ivuxolimab in advanced cancers. Sequenced by immunoSEQ multiplex PCR; TCRdb stores in-frame clones only, minus some. In the table there are under 70,000 clones, 80% to 90% of which are singletons. The input for sequencing was CD4+ or CD8+ T cells sorted from blood, taken in a trial of the OX40 agonist ivuxolimab. Every receptor here comes from an adult with an advanced solid tumor such as melanoma, head and neck, liver or kidney cancer.

This clone is a singleton in its sample. The chain is built from TRBV18 and TRBJ1-1, with a tentative D call TRBD1 (5 bases). The V gene lost 6 bases and the J gene lost 1 base, with 9 bases spanning the gap. The CDR3 spans 13 residues. Germline CDR1 is KGHSH and CDR2 is LQKENI. The CDR3 reads CASSPTANTEAFF. Here the CDR3 DNA reads TGTGCCAGCTCGCCGACAGCGAACACTGAAGCTTTCTTT.

Notes on this clone: At one boundary the junction diverges from the germline segment, which might be a read error. The rearrangement links TRBV6-1 to TRBJ2-3; D unclear. The V gene's germline CDR1 is MNHNS and CDR2 SASEGT. This CDR3 region has 12 residues. CDR3 sequence: CAGSERQDTQYF. The CDR3 nucleotides read TGTGCCGGCAGTGAACGCCAGGATACGCAGTATTTT.

The chain uses TRBV18 and TRBJ2-7, with unresolved D. Trimming removed 3 bases at V and 0 bases at J, with 9 bases between. The CDR3 is 14 residues long. In germline, CDR1 is KGHSH, CDR2 LQKENI. CDR3 loop: CASSPTSDSYEQYF. Here the CDR3 DNA reads TGTGCCAGCTCACCCACTTCCGACTCCTACGAGCAGTACTTC.

The V and J genes are TRBV9 and TRBJ1-3; D not resolved. The CDR3 sequence is 13 residues long. Germline CDR1 reads SGDLS; CDR2 reads YYNGEE. Trimming stripped 2 bases from V and 3 bases from J, with 6 bases between. CDR3 amino acids: CASSVGIGNTIYF. The CDR3, as DNA: TGTGCCAGCAGCGTTGGAATTGGAAACACCATATATTTT.

V gene TRBV6-6 combines with J gene TRBJ1-1; TRBD1 matches at 9 bases. CDR1 is MNHNY and CDR2 is SVGAGI in the germline V gene (reference sequence). V dropped 2 bases and J dropped 11; count of bases not matched to a gene: 9. The CDR3 has 14 residues. As DNA, the CDR3 is TGTGCCAGCAGTTACGGGACAGGGAGGTCTGCGGCTTTCTTT. Its protein is CASSYGTGRSAAFF.

The V gene is TRBV5-4, the J gene TRBJ1-3, with a tentative D call TRBD1 (5 bases). The CDR3 extends over 15 amino acids. Germline V lookup: CDR1 SGHNT, CDR2 YYREEE (reference sequence). V dropped 4 bases and J dropped 2 bases, with 13 bases sitting between them. CDR3 region: CASSLGQGPGNTIYF. DNA of the CDR3: TGTGCCAGCAGCCTAGGGCAGGGACCTGGAAACACCATATATTTT.

The rearrangement joins TRBV5-1 to TRBJ2-6; no reliable D call. CDR3 size: 14 residues. The germline CDR1 and CDR2 sequences are SGHRS and YFSETQ. The ends were cut back, 4 bases at V and 2 bases at J, with 7 bases in the middle. CDR3 residues: CASSLDPGANVLTF. CDR3 sequence (DNA): TGCGCCAGCAGCCTGGACCCTGGGGCCAACGTCCTGACTTTC. Drawing the rest from reference TRBV5-1 and TRBJ2-6, the complete variable domain is KAGVTQTPRYLIKTRGQQVTLSCSPISGHRSVSWYQQTPGQGLQFLFEYFSETQRNKGNFPGRFSGRQFSNSRSEMNVSTLELGDSALYLCASSLDPGANVLTFGAGSRLTVL.

The chain joins TRBV7-2 to TRBJ2-1; D not resolved. V was pared by 2 bases and J by 0 bases, with 11 bases between. Germline CDR1 SGHTA, CDR2 FQGNSA. CDR3 length equals 16 residues. The CDR3 loop is CASSLNADPSYNEQFF. DNA for the CDR3: TGTGCCAGCAGCTTAAATGCGGATCCCTCCTACAATGAGCAGTTCTTC.

The rearrangement joins TRBV11-3 to TRBJ1-1; the D gene is possibly TRBD1 (5 bases). The CDR3 sequence is 16 residues long. Germline CDR1 reads SGHNT; CDR2 reads YENEEA. Trimming removed 5 bases from V and 4 bases from J, with 20 bases in between. Here the CDR3 reads CASSLGLTAGGTEAFF. The CDR3, as DNA: TGTGCCAGCAGCCTGGGACTTACAGCGGGGGGCACTGAAGCTTTCTTT.

This chain uses TRBV6-5 with TRBJ2-3; D gene uncertain. The CDR3 has 14 amino acids. CDR1 is MNHEY and CDR2 is SVGAGI in the germline V gene. The V gene lost 5 bases and the J gene lost 3 bases, with 12 bases spanning the gap. CDR3 sequence: CASSLRSVTDTQYF. DNA of the CDR3: TGTGCCAGCAGTCTAAGGAGTGTAACAGATACGCAGTATTTT.

In its sample, this clone was seen a few times. This rearrangement joins TRBV11-3 to TRBJ2-7, with 8 bases fitting TRBD1. V lost 4 bases, J lost 0 bases, and 8 bases stayed unmatched. The CDR3 runs 16 residues. Germline V gene lookup returns CDR1 SGHNT and CDR2 YENEEA. CDR3 coding DNA: TGTGCCAGCAGCTCCCGGACAGGGAGGTCCTCCTACGAGCAGTACTTC. This sequence encodes CASSSRTGRSSYEQYF.

The chain joins TRBV5-6 to TRBJ2-3; D remains unclear. V lost 1 base, J lost 4 bases, and 4 bases lay in between. Per the germline V gene, CDR1 is SGHDT and CDR2 is YYEEEE. There are 12 residues in the CDR3. The CDR3 here is CASSLIADTQYF. CDR3 DNA sequence: TGTGCCAGCAGCTTGATCGCAGATACGCAGTATTTT.

This rearrangement joins TRBV6-5 to TRBJ2-3; D remains ambiguous. Trimming removed 6 bases at V and 4 bases at J, with 11 bases between. Germline V gives CDR1 MNHEY, CDR2 SVGAGI. There are 13 residues in the CDR3. The CDR3 region is CASSYGRPDTQYF. The CDR3 region has the DNA TGTGCCAGCAGCTACGGTAGGCCAGATACGCAGTATTTT.

V and J are TRBV19 and TRBJ2-1; 11 bases align to TRBD2. The CDR3 runs to 14 residues. Germline V gene lookup returns CDR1 LNHDA and CDR2 SQIVND (reference sequence). V dropped 2 bases and J dropped 6; count of bases not matched to a gene: 0. CDR3 sequence reads: CASSILAGGNEQFF. In DNA, the CDR3 is TGTGCCAGTAGTATACTAGCGGGGGGCAATGAGCAGTTCTTC. Full variable domain (missing parts from reference TRBV19 and TRBJ2-1): DGGITQSPKYLFRKEGQNVTLSCEQNLNHDAMYWYRQDPGQGLRLIYYSQIVNDFQKGDIAEGYSVSREKKESFPLTVTSAQKNPTAFYLCASSILAGGNEQFFGPGTRLTVL.

This clone was seen a single time. This chain connects TRBV9 to TRBJ2-5, with D possibly TRBD2 on 5 matching bases. Per the germline V gene, CDR1 is SGDLS and CDR2 is YYNGEE. Trimming pared 3 bases from V and 3 bases from J, leaving 12 bases between. The length of the CDR3 is 14 residues. CDR3 in DNA: TGTGCCAGCAGCGCCCGGCCCGGGAAAGAGACCCAGTACTTC. Its protein is CASSARPGKETQYF.

On this clone itself: Other DNA sequences in this sample translate to the same CDR3. The chain couples TRBV7-2 to TRBJ1-2, with 9 nucleotides matching TRBD1. Germline CDR1 SGHTA, CDR2 FQGNSA. CDR3 length equals 13 residues. V gave up 5 bases and J gave up 5 bases; unmatched junction bases: 3. Here the CDR3 reads CASSPGQGYGYTF. The CDR3 DNA is TGTGCCAGCAGCCCTGGACAGGGGTATGGCTACACCTTC. The full variable domain, rest sourced from reference TRBV7-2 and TRBJ1-2, is GAGVSQSPSNKVTEKGKDVELRCDPISGHTALYWYRQSLGQGLEFLIYFQGNSAPDKSGLPSDRFSAERTGGSVSTLTIQRTQQEDSAVYLCASSPGQGYGYTFGSGTRLTVV.

The rearrangement uses TRBV9 and TRBJ2-2; possibly TRBD2 for D (5 bases). This CDR3 comprises 16 residues. Trimming left V 0 bases short and J 3 bases short, with 12 bases between. From germline, CDR1 is SGDLS and CDR2 YYNGEE. Written as DNA, the CDR3 is TGTGCCAGCAGCGTAGGTCCTTCCGGGGACACCGGGGAGCTGTTTTTT. It translates to CASSVGPSGDTGELFF. Full variable domain (outside the CDR3, taken from reference TRBV9 and TRBJ2-2): DSGVTQTPKHLITATGQRVTLRCSPRSGDLSVYWYQQSLDQGLQFLIQYYNGEERAKGNILERFSAQQFPDLHSELNLSSLELGDSALYFCASSVGPSGDTGELFFGEGSRLTVL.